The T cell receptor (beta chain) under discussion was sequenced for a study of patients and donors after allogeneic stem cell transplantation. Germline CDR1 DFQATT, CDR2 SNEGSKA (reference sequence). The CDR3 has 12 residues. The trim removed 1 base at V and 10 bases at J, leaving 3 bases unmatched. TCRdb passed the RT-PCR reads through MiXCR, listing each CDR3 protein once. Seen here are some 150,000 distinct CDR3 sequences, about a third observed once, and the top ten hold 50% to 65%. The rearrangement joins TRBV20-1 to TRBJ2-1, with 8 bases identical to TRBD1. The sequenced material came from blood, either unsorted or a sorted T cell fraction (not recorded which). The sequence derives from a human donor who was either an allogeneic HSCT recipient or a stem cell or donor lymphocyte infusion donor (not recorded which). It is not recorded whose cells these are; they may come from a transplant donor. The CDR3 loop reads CSARGYRGEQFF. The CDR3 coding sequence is TGCAGTGCTAGAGGGTACAGGGGGGAGCAGTTCTTC.